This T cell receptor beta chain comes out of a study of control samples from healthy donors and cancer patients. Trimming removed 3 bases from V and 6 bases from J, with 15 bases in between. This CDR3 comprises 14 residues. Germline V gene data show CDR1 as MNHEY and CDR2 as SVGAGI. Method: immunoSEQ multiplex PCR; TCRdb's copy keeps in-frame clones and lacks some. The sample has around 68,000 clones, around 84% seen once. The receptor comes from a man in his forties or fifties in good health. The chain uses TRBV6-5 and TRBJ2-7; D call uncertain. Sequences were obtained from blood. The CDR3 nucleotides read TGTGCCAGCAGTTATCAACTCACACCGGGCGAGCAGTACTTC. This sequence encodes CASSYQLTPGEQYF.